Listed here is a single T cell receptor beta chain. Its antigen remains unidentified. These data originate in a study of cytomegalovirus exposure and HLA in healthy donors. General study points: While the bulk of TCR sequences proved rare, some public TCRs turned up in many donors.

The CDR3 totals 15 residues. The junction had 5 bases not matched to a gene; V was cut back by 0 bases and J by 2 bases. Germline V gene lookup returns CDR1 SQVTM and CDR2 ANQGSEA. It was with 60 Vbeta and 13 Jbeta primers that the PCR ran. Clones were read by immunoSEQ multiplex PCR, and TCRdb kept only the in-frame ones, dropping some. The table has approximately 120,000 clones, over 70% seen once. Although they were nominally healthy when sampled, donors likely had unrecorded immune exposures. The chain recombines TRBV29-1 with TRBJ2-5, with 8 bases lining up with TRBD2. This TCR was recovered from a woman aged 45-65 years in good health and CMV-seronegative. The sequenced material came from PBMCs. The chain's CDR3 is CSVEDPLAGQETQYF. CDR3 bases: TGCAGCGTTGAAGACCCCCTAGCGGGTCAAGAGACCCAGTACTTC. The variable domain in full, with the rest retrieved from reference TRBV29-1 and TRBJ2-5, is SAVISQKPSRDICQRGTSLTIQCQVDSQVTMMFWYRQQPGQSLTLIATANQGSEATYESGFVIDKFPISRPNLTFSTLTVSNMSPEDSSIYLCSVEDPLAGQETQYFGPGTRLLVL.